This T cell receptor (beta chain) was found in a study of cytomegalovirus exposure and HLA in healthy donors. Amplification used 60 Vbeta primers and 13 Jbeta primers. Sequencing used immunoSEQ multiplex PCR; TCRdb keeps in-frame clones, though not all of them. The data hold roughly 120,000 clones, with around 75% observed a single time. This clone showed up just a few times. With V trimmed by 8 bases and J by 0 bases, 9 bases remained unmatched. CDR3 size: 15 residues. Germline CDR1 reads SEHNR; CDR2 reads FQNEAQ (reference sequence). Sequencing used PBMCs. The clonotype originates from a woman aged 25-40 years in good health and CMV-seronegative. V is TRBV7-9 and J is TRBJ1-2; 7 bases are a match to TRBD1. The CDR3 spells CASDWPGGANYGYTF. The CDR3 bases are TGTGCCAGCGACTGGCCAGGGGGAGCTAACTATGGCTACACCTTC.